This TCR beta chain comes out of a study of cytomegalovirus exposure and HLA in healthy donors. General study points: Later, an analysis found that common viral pathogens appeared to be linked with several of the most significant clusters. It was likely that a cluster of highly shared sequence variants was a sequencing artifact. Rare TCR sequences predominated, though certain public TCRs were found in many donors.

The V and J ends lost 7 bases and 3 bases, in that order; junction bases with no gene match: 3. The CDR3 spans 13 residues. CDR1 MNHEY and CDR2 SVGAGI come from the germline V gene. The PCR used 60 Vbeta and 13 Jbeta primers. Sequencing used immunoSEQ multiplex PCR; TCRdb keeps in-frame clones, though not all of them. The sample contains under 100,000 clones, over 75% of which appear only once. With respect to this clone: What it recognizes is unknown.

The specimen was PBMCs. The receptor's source is a boy between 10 and 17 years old in good health and CMV-seronegative. The chain links TRBV6-5 to TRBJ1-2, with TRBD1 identical over 9 bases. The CDR3 DNA follows: TGTGCCAGCATTCGACAGGGGGACTATGGCTACACCTTC. It yields the protein CASIRQGDYGYTF.